The present entry profiles one TCR beta chain with its context. Some clones are missing from TCRdb's copy, which holds only in-frame ones; the method was immunoSEQ multiplex PCR. Seen here are some 140,000 clones, about 85% observed once, and the top ten hold 3.3%. The V gene end was trimmed by 5 bases and the J gene end by 2 bases; junction bases not matched to a gene: 4. CDR1 and CDR2 from the germline V gene are MNHNS and SASEGT. The CDR3 runs to 15 residues. The data stem from a study of cytotoxic CD8 clonotypes in ibrutinib-treated CLL. Source: PBMCs, taken after 24 months of ibrutinib treatment. The chain links TRBV6-1 to TRBJ1-5, with 9 bases lining up with TRBD1. This TCR derives from a human donor with chronic lymphocytic leukemia. CDR3 in DNA: TGTGCCAGCAGTTGGGACAGGGCGCGCAATCAGCCCCAGCATTTT. It yields the protein CASSWDRARNQPQHF.